The 24 T cell receptor beta chains below come from one sample, sequenced in a study of T cells in Graves' hyperthyroidism and ophthalmopathy. TCR beta CDR3 sequences were amplified from RNA transcripts. Researchers ran a first-round RT-PCR on the TCR CDR3 using the HTBI primer set. TCRdb itself ran the multiplex PCR reads through MiXCR, one entry per CDR3 protein. In the table there are hundreds of thousands of distinct CDR3 sequences, approximately 25% of which are singletons. Sequenced material: blood. The receptors derive from a woman aged 30 to 39 with Graves' ophthalmopathy.

The chain recombines TRBV15 with TRBJ2-5, with D possibly matching TRBD1 (5 bases). V was clipped by 1 base and J by 3 bases, with 12 bases between them. CDR1 and CDR2 (germline): LNHNV, YYDKDF (reference sequence). The CDR3 loop spans 15 amino acids. For the CDR3, the DNA is TGTGCCACCAGCAGAGGTGATACAGGCAAAGAGACCCAGTACTTC. This codes for CATSRGDTGKETQYF.

This clonotype showed up many times. CDR3 loop: CASSFTVGTEAFF. CDR3 bases: TGTGCCAGCAGCTTCACTGTGGGCACTGAAGCTTTCTTT. V and J are TRBV7-3 and TRBJ1-1; D remains ambiguous. Trimming took off 3 bases at V and 4 bases at J, with 9 bases between the two ends. The germline V gene encodes CDR1 SGHTA and CDR2 FQGTGA. The CDR3 runs to 13 residues.

CDR3 coding DNA: TGTGCCAGCAGTTACGGTATGGGCTACACCTTC. Translated: CASSYGMGYTF. V gene TRBV6-2 or TRBV6-3 combines with J gene TRBJ1-2; D not resolved. The CDR3 is 11 amino acids. Per germline, CDR1 MNHEY and CDR2 SVGEGT. V was clipped by 2 bases and J by 8 bases, with 6 bases between them.

This clonotype was seen ten or more times. The chain carries TRBV11-1 and TRBJ1-2; the D is unclear. The CDR3 length is 16 residues. CDR1 and CDR2 from the germline V gene are SGHAT and FQDESV (reference sequence). V lost 4 bases and J 3 bases, leaving 18 bases between the germline ends. The CDR3 nucleotides read TGTGCCAGCAGCTCCTTCAACCCGCTAACCGACTATGGCTACACCTTC. This translates into CASSSFNPLTDYGYTF.

J is TRBJ1-1 and V is TRBV12-3 or TRBV12-4, with D perhaps matching TRBD1 (5 bases). V was trimmed by 1 base and J by 1 base, leaving 10 bases between them. The CDR3 has 15 residues. CDR3 bases: TGTGCCAGCAGTTTAGTTGGGGGTTGGAACACTGAAGCTTTCTTT. It specifies CASSLVGGWNTEAFF.

There are many counts of this clonotype. This sequence joins TRBV11-2 and TRBJ2-5; 7 bases line up with TRBD1. Germline assignment: CDR1 SGHAT and CDR2 FQNNGV. The trim removed 2 bases at V and 5 bases at J, leaving 5 bases unmatched. CDR3 length equals 14 residues. The CDR3 sequence is CASSLPQGEETQYF. CDR3 in DNA: TGTGCCAGCAGCTTACCCCAGGGGGAGGAGACCCAGTACTTC.

This clonotype was recorded a few times. The chain combines TRBV12-3 or TRBV12-4 with TRBJ1-3; D is unresolved. V shed 3 bases and J shed 0 bases, with 9 bases lying between them. The CDR3 totals 15 residues. Written as DNA, the CDR3 is TGTGCCAGCAGTTTCACTGCTAGCTCTGGAAACACCATATATTTT. This sequence encodes CASSFTASSGNTIYF.

The sample holds many counts of this clonotype. The J gene is TRBJ2-5, the V gene TRBV29-1; TRBD1 agrees at 8 bases. CDR1 and CDR2 (germline): SQVTM, ANQGSEA. Germline trimming cut 4 bases from V and 3 bases from J; bases unmatched to any gene: 1. CDR3 length: 12 amino acids. The CDR3 is CSVVTGEETQYF. In DNA form, the CDR3 reads TGCAGCGTTGTGACAGGGGAAGAGACCCAGTACTTC.

This clonotype came up a few times. V gene TRBV10-2 combines with J gene TRBJ1-5, with D perhaps matching TRBD1 (5 bases). Trimming left V 4 bases short and J 0 bases short, with 13 bases between. The CDR3 extends over 16 amino acids. The germline V gene has CDR1 WSHSY and CDR2 SAAADI. The CDR3 nucleotides read TGCGCCAGCAGTGGGCCAGGGAGTCTTAGCAATCAGCCCCAGCATTTT. This translates into CASSGPGSLSNQPQHF.

This clonotype showed up many times. This chain uses TRBV6-2 or TRBV6-3 with TRBJ1-1; 9 bases fit TRBD1. Trimming cost V 0 bases and J 2 bases; bases outside gene matches: 10. Germline V gene lookup returns CDR1 MNHEY and CDR2 SVGEGT. The CDR3 extends over 18 amino acids. The CDR3 sequence is CASSYSSGQGSVNTEAFF. The DNA of the CDR3 is TGTGCCAGCAGTTACTCGTCGGGACAGGGATCTGTTAACACTGAAGCTTTCTTT.

Comment on this clonotype: Without the conserved terminal phenylalanine or tryptophan, this CDR3 likely stems from a read error. This chain links TRBV10-3 with TRBJ2-7; weak D call: TRBD1 (6 bases). CDR3 length: 16 amino acids. V dropped 4 bases and J dropped 5 bases, with 21 bases sitting between them. Germline assignment: CDR1 ENHRY and CDR2 SYGVKD. The CDR3 region is CAISGPEGEVAHEQYY. Here the CDR3 DNA reads TGTGCCATCAGTGGTCCTGAGGGGGAAGTCGCACACGAGCAGTACTAC.

The sample holds a few counts of this clonotype. V and J are TRBV9 and TRBJ2-7; the match to TRBD1 covers 10 bases. Trimming at V came to 2 bases and at J to 6 bases, leaving 11 bases not matched to a gene. CDR1 is SGDLS and CDR2 is YYNGEE in the germline V gene. The CDR3 extends over 16 amino acids. The DNA of the CDR3 is TGTGCCAGCAGCGTCGACCCCGGGACAGGGGTGGGCGAGCAGTACTTC. Translation gives CASSVDPGTGVGEQYF.

This clonotype has ten or more counts. V usage is TRBV20-1 and J usage is TRBJ2-2; D not resolved. This CDR3 contains 13 residues. Between the trimmed V and J ends, which lost 1 base and 0 bases, there was a span of 3 bases. Germline CDR1 reads DFQATT; CDR2 reads SNEGSKA (reference sequence). The CDR3 region has the DNA TGCAGTGCTAGAGGATCGAACACCGGGGAGCTGTTTTTT. This codes for CSARGSNTGELFF.

Many counts were recorded for this clonotype. This chain uses TRBV5-1 with TRBJ2-7, with 8 bases matching TRBD1. The CDR3 totals 16 residues. Looked up from germline, CDR1 is SGHRS and CDR2 is YFSETQ. J was trimmed by 2 bases and V by 5 bases; bases with no gene match: 12. CDR3 nucleotide sequence: TGCGCCAGCAGTCTTCAGGGGGCCCTCCCAGCCTACGAGCAGTACTTC. Translated: CASSLQGALPAYEQYF.

This clonotype was seen at least ten times. The genes are TRBV20-1 and TRBJ2-7, with D unresolved. CDR3 length equals 13 residues. Germline assignment: CDR1 DFQATT and CDR2 SNEGSKA (reference sequence). The V gene lost 4 bases and the J gene lost 2 bases, with 12 bases spanning the gap. Written as DNA, the CDR3 is TGCAGTGCTATACACGGGCCGGCCTACGAGCAGTACTTC. It codes for CSAIHGPAYEQYF.

This clonotype was observed many times. The chain couples TRBV9 to TRBJ2-7; 7 bases are a match to TRBD1. The CDR3 is made up of 15 amino acids. The junction had 5 bases not matched to a gene; V was cut back by 2 bases and J by 0 bases. Germline V gives CDR1 SGDLS, CDR2 YYNGEE. CDR3 in DNA: TGTGCCAGCAGCGTTACAGGGGAGAGCTCCTACGAGCAGTACTTC. Residues: CASSVTGESSYEQYF.

The chain has TRBV29-1 and TRBJ1-2, with unresolved D. Germline V gives CDR1 SQVTM, CDR2 ANQGSEA. CDR3 length: 10 amino acids. V was shortened by 0 bases and J by 7 bases, with 3 bases between the two germline ends. The CDR3 sequence: CSVEDPGYTF. DNA for the CDR3: TGCAGCGTTGAAGATCCTGGCTACACCTTC. The variable domain in full, completed from reference TRBV29-1 and TRBJ1-2, reads SAVISQKPSRDICQRGTSLTIQCQVDSQVTMMFWYRQQPGQSLTLIATANQGSEATYESGFVIDKFPISRPNLTFSTLTVSNMSPEDSSIYLCSVEDPGYTFGSGTRLTVV.

In its sample, this clonotype was seen many times. This chain links TRBV24-1 with TRBJ2-5; the match to TRBD2 covers 7 bases. CDR1 is KGHDR, CDR2 SFDVKD, per germline. The CDR3 runs 14 residues. With 3 bases clipped from V and 5 bases from J, the junction kept 5 bases outside the gene matches. The CDR3 sequence is CATSDGGGGETQYF. In DNA, the CDR3 is TGTGCCACCAGTGATGGCGGGGGTGGGGAGACCCAGTACTTC.

The rearrangement links TRBV7-2 to TRBJ2-7, with D uncertain. There are 14 residues in the CDR3. Looked up from germline, CDR1 is SGHTA and CDR2 is FQGNSA. V was pared by 2 bases and J by 0 bases, with 8 bases between. DNA for the CDR3: TGTGCCAGCAGCTTACCCGGAGTCTCCTACGAGCAGTACTTC. Translating it yields CASSLPGVSYEQYF. The full variable domain, with the rest looked up from reference TRBV7-2 and TRBJ2-7, is GAGVSQSPSNKVTEKGKDVELRCDPISGHTALYWYRQSLGQGLEFLIYFQGNSAPDKSGLPSDRFSAERTGGSVSTLTIQRTQQEDSAVYLCASSLPGVSYEQYFGPGTRLTVT.

This clonotype appeared many times. The V gene is TRBV10-3, the J gene TRBJ1-5, with D hard to call. This CDR3 has 17 amino acids. V lost 0 bases and J lost 0, with 12 bases in between. Germline V gene lookup returns CDR1 ENHRY and CDR2 SYGVKD. The CDR3: CAISESWVGYSNQPQHF. The CDR3 region has the DNA TGTGCCATCAGTGAGTCGTGGGTTGGGTATAGCAATCAGCCCCAGCATTTT.

This clonotype occurred many times. The chain carries TRBV29-1 and TRBJ2-5; 8 bases match TRBD1. CDR3 length: 13 amino acids. V trimming: 6 bases; J trimming: 4 bases; junction bases outside the gene matches: 7. Germline CDR1 and CDR2: SQVTM and ANQGSEA. The CDR3 DNA reads TGCAGCGTATATGGACAGGGAGGAGAGACCCAGTACTTC. The encoded protein is CSVYGQGGETQYF.

The chain has TRBV11-2 and TRBJ1-3; D ambiguous. Germline lookup yields CDR1 SGHAT and CDR2 FQNNGV. This CDR3 is 14 amino acids long. The germline V and J ends were trimmed by 3 bases and 0 bases, with 6 bases remaining between them. CDR3: CASSFGNSGNTIYF. For the CDR3, the DNA is TGTGCCAGCAGCTTCGGGAACTCTGGAAACACCATATATTTT. The variable domain in full, with the rest retrieved from reference TRBV11-2 and TRBJ1-3, is EAGVAQSPRYKIIEKRQSVAFWCNPISGHATLYWYQQILGQGPKLLIQFQNNGVVDDSQLPKDRFSAERLKGVDSTLKIQPAKLEDSAVYLCASSFGNSGNTIYFGEGSWLTVV.

This clonotype was seen repeatedly, ten times or more. The rearrangement joins TRBV15 to TRBJ2-5, with a weak D call TRBD2 (6 bases). This CDR3 has 15 amino acids. V was cut by 4 bases and J by 4 bases, with 16 bases left in between. Germline lookup yields CDR1 LNHNV and CDR2 YYDKDF (reference sequence). CDR3: CATSTRTGTGETQYF. The CDR3 DNA is TGTGCCACCAGCACCCGTACCGGGACTGGAGAGACCCAGTACTTC.

This clonotype came up many times. This chain connects TRBV6-2 or TRBV6-3 to TRBJ1-5, with D perhaps matching TRBD1 (6 bases). The CDR3 length is 18 residues. V lost 0 bases to trimming and J lost 0 bases, with 15 bases between them. The germline CDR1 and CDR2 sequences are MNHEY and SVGEGT. The CDR3 loop reads CASSYSGAGGYSNQPQHF. CDR3 nucleotides: TGTGCCAGCAGTTACTCAGGGGCGGGGGGCTATAGCAATCAGCCCCAGCATTTT.